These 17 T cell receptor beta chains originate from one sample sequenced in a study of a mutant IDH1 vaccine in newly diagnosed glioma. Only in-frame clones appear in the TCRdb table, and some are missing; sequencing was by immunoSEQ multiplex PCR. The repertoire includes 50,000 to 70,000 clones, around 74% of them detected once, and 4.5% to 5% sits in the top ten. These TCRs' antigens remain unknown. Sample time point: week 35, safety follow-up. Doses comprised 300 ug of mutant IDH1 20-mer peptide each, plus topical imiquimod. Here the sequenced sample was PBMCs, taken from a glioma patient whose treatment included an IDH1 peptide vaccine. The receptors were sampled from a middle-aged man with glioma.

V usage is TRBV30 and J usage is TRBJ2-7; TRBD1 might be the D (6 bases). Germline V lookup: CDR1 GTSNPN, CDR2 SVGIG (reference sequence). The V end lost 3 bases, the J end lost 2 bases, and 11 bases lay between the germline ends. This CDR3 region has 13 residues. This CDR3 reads CAWRLAGAYEQYF. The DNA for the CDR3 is TGTGCCTGGAGGCTAGCAGGGGCCTACGAGCAGTACTTC.

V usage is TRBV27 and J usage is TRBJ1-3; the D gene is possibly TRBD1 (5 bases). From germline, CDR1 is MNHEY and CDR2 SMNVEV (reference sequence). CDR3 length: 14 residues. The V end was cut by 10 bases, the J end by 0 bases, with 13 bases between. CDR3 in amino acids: CATRVRYSGNTIYF. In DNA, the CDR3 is TGTGCCACCAGGGTACGGTACTCTGGAAACACCATATATTTT.

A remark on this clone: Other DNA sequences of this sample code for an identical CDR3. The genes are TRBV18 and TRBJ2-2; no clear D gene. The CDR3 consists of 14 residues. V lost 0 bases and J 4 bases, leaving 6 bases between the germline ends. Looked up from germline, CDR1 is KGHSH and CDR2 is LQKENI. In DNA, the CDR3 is TGTGCCAGCTCACCACCTCCGAGCACCGGGGAGCTGTTTTTT. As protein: CASSPPPSTGELFF.

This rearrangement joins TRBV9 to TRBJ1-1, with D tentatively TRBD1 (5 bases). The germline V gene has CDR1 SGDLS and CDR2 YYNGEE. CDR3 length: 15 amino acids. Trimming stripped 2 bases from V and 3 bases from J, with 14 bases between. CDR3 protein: CASSVRAEVHTEAFF. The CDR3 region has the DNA TGTGCCAGCAGCGTCAGGGCAGAAGTACACACTGAAGCTTTCTTT.

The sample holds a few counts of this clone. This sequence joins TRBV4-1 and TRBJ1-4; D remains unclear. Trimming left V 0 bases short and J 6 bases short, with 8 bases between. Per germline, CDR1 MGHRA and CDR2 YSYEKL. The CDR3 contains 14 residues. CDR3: CASSQERPDEKLFF. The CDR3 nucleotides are TGCGCCAGCAGCCAAGAAAGGCCGGATGAAAAACTGTTTTTT.

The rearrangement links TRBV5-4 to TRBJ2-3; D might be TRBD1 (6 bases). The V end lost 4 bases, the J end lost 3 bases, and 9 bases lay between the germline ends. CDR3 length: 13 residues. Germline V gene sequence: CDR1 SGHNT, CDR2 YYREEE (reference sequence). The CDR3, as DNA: TGTGCCAGCAGCGCGGACAGTACAGATACGCAGTATTTT. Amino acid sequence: CASSADSTDTQYF.

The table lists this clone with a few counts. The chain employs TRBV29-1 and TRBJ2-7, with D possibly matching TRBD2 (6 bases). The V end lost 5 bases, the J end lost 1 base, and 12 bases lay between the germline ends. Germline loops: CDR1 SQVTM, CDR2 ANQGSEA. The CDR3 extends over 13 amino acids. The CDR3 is CSVHGTGSYEQYF. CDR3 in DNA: TGCAGCGTTCATGGGACTGGATCCTACGAGCAGTACTTC.

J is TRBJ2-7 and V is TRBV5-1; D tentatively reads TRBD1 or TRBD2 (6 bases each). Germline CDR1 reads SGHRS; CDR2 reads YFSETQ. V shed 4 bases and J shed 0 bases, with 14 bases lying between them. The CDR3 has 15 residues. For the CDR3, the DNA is TGCGCCAGCAGCCGAGGGGGGCCTAGCTCCTACGAGCAGTACTTC. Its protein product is CASSRGGPSSYEQYF.

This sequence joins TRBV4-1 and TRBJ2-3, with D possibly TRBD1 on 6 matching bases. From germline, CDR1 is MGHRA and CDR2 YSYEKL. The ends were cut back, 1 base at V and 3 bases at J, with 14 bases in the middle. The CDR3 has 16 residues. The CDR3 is CASSQAGGQGTDTQYF. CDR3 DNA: TGCGCCAGCAGCCAAGCGGGTGGGCAGGGGACAGATACGCAGTATTTT.

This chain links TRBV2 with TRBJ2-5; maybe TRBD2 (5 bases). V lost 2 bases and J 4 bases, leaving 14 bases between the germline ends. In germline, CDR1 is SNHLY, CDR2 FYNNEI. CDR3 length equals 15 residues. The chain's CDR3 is CASSESGTRIETQYF. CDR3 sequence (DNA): TGTGCCAGCAGTGAAAGCGGCACACGAATAGAGACCCAGTACTTC.

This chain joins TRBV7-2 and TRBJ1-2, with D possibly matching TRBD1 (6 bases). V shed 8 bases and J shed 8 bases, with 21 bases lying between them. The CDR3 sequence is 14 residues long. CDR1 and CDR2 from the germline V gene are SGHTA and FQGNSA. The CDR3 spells CASDTLQRGQGYTF. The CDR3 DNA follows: TGTGCCAGCGACACTCTCCAACGGGGGCAAGGCTACACCTTC.

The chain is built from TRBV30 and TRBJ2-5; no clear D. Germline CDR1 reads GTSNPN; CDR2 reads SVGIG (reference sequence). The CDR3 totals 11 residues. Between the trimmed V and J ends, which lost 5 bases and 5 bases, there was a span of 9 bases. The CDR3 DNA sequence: TGTGCCTGGGGCCAAAGGGAGACCCAGTACTTC. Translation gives CAWGQRETQYF.

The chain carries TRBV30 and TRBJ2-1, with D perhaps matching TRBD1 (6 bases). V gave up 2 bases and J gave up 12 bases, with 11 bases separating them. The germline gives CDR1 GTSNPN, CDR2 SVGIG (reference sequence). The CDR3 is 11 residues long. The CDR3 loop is CAWSYRDTQFF. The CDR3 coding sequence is TGTGCCTGGAGTTACCGGGACACGCAGTTCTTC.

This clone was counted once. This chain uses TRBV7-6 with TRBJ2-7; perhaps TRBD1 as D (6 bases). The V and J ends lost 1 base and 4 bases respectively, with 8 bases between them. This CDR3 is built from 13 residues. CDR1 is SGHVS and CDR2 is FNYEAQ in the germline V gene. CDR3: CASSLGDTYEQYF. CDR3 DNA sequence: TGTGCCAGCAGCTTAGGGGACACTTACGAGCAGTACTTC.

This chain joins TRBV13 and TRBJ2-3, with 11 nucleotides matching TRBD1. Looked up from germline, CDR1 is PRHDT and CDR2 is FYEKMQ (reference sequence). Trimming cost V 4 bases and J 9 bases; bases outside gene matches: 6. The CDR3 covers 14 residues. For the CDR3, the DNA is TGTGCCAGCAGCTCGGACAGGGGGCGCGGGACGCAGTATTTT. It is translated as CASSSDRGRGTQYF.

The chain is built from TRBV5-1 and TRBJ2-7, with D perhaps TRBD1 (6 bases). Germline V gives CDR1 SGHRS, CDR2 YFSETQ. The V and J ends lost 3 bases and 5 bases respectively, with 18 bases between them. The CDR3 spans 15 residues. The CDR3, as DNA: TGCGCCAGCAGCTGGGGGCCCAGGGGAAAAAACGAGCAGTACTTC. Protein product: CASSWGPRGKNEQYF.

The CDR3 reads CASSLEGLGEETQYF. DNA for the CDR3: TGTGCCAGCAGCTTGGAGGGACTAGGGGAGGAGACCCAGTACTTC. V usage is TRBV5-4 and J usage is TRBJ2-5; 8 bases match TRBD2. Germline-derived CDR1 and CDR2 are SGHNT and YYREEE (reference sequence). This CDR3 region has 15 residues. V was pared by 0 bases and J by 5 bases, with 6 bases of the junction left unmatched.